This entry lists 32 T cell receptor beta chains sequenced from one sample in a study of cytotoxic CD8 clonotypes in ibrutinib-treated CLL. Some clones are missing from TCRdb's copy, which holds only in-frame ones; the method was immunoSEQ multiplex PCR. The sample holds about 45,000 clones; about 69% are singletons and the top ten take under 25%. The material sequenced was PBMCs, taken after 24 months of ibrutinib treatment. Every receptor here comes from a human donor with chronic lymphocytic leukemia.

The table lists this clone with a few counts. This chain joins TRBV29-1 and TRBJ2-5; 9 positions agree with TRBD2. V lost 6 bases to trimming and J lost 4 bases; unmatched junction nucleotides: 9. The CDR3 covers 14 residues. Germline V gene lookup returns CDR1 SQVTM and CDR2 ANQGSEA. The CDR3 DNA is TGCAGCGTCCGACGAGCGGGAGGTTCAGAGACCCAGTACTTC. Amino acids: CSVRRAGGSETQYF.

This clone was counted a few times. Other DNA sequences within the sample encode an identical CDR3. Here the CDR3 DNA reads TGCGCCAGCAGCGCCAGGGTGGGTGGGGAGACCCAGTACTTC. It specifies CASSARVGGETQYF. The chain links TRBV5-1 to TRBJ2-5; tentatively, D is TRBD1 (5 bases). V shed 4 bases and J shed 5 bases, with 15 bases lying between them. This CDR3 has 14 amino acids. Germline V gene data show CDR1 as SGHRS and CDR2 as YFSETQ.

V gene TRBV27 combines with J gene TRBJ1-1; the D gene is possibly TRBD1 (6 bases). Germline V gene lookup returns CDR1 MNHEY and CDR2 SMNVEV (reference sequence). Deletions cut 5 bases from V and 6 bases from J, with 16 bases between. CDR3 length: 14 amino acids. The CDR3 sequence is CASSPLTQGAEAFF. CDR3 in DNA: TGTGCCAGCAGTCCCCTAACACAGGGCGCTGAAGCTTTCTTT.

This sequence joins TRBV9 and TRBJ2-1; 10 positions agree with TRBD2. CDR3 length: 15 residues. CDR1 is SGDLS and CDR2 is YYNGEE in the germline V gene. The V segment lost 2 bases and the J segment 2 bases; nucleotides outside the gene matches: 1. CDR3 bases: TGTGCCAGCAGCGTCGGACTAGCGGCCTACAATGAGCAGTTCTTC. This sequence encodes CASSVGLAAYNEQFF. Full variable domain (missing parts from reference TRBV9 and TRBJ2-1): DSGVTQTPKHLITATGQRVTLRCSPRSGDLSVYWYQQSLDQGLQFLIQYYNGEERAKGNILERFSAQQFPDLHSELNLSSLELGDSALYFCASSVGLAAYNEQFFGPGTRLTVL.

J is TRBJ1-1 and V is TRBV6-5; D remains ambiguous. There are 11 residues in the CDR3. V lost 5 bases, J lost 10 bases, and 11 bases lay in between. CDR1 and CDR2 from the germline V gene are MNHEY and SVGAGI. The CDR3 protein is CASSPSERAFF. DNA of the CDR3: TGTGCCAGCAGTCCCTCCGAGCGAGCTTTCTTT.

The DNA of the CDR3 is TGTGCCAGCAGCTCACTAGCGGGGGGGAGAGATACGCAGTATTTT. It translates to CASSSLAGGRDTQYF. The rearrangement links TRBV7-6 to TRBJ2-3; 13 bases match TRBD2. The CDR3 sequence is 15 residues long. The J segment lost 5 bases and the V segment lost 4 bases, leaving 3 bases of the junction unmatched. Per the germline V gene, CDR1 is SGHVS and CDR2 is FNYEAQ.

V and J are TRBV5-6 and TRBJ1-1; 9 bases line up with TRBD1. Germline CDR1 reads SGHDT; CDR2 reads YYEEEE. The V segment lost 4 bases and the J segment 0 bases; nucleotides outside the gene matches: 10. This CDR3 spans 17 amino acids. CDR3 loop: CASSVRTGDLMNTEAFF. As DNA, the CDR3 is TGTGCCAGCAGCGTAAGGACAGGGGACCTCATGAACACTGAAGCTTTCTTT.

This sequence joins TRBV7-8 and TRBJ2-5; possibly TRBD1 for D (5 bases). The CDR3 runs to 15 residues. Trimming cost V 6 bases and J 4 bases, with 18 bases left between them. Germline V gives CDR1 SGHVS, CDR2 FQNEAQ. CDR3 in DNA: TGTGCCAGCAGTCAGCAGGATGGCAGGGTAGAGACCCAGTACTTC. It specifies CASSQQDGRVETQYF.

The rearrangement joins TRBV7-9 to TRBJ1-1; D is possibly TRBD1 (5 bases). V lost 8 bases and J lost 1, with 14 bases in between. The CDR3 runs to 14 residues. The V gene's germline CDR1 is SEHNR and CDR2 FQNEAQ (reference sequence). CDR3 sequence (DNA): TGTGCCAGCGAAAGGGACCAAAGGAACACTGAAGCTTTCTTT. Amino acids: CASERDQRNTEAFF.

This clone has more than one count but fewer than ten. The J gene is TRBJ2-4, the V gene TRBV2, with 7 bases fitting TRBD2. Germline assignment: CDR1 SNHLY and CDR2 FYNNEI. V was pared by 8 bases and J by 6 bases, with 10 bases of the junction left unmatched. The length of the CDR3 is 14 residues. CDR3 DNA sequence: TGTGCCAGCGGGGGGAGGGACCAGGGAAACATTCAGTACTTC. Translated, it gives CASGGRDQGNIQYF.

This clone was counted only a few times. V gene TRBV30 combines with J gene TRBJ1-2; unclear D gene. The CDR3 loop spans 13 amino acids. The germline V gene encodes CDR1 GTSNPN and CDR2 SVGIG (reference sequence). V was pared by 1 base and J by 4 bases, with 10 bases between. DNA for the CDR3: TGTGCCTGGAGTGCCTCCATTGTCTATGGCTACACCTTC. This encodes CAWSASIVYGYTF.

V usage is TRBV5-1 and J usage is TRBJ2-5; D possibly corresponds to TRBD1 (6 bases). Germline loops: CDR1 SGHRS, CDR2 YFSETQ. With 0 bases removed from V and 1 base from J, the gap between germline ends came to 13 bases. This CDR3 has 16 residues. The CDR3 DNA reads TGCGCCAGCAGCTTGGCCATACGGGACACCCAAGAGACCCAGTACTTC. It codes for CASSLAIRDTQETQYF.

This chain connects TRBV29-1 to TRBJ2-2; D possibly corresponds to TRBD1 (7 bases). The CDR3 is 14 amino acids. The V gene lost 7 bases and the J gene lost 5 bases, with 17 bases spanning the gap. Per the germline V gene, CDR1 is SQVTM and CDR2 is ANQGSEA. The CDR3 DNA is TGCAGCGCTATCACAGGGGCGGGGACCGGGGAGCTGTTTTTT. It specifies CSAITGAGTGELFF.

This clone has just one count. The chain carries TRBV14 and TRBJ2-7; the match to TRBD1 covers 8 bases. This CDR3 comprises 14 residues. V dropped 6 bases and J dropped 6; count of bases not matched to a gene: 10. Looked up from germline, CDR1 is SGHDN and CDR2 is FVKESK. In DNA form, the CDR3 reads TGTGCCAGCAGTCGTTCAGGGGGCGCGGTCGAGCAGTACTTC. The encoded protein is CASSRSGGAVEQYF.

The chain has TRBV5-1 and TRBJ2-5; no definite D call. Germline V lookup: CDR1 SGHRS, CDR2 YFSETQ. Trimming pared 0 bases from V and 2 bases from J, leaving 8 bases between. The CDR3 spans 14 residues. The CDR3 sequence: CASSLANRQETQYF. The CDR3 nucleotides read TGCGCCAGCAGCTTGGCTAATCGGCAAGAGACCCAGTACTTC.

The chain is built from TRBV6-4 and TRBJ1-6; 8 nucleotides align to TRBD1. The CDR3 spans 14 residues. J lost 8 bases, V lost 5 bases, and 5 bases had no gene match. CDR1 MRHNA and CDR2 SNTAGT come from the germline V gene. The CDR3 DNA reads TGTGCCAGCAGTCCTAACAGGGGGGATTCACCCCTCCACTTT. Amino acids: CASSPNRGDSPLHF.

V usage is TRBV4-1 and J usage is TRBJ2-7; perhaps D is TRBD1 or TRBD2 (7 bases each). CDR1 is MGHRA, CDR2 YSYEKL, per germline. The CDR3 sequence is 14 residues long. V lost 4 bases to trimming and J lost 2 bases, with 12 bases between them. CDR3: CASSPRGGTYEQYF. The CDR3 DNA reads TGCGCCAGCAGCCCCAGGGGGGGAACCTACGAGCAGTACTTC.

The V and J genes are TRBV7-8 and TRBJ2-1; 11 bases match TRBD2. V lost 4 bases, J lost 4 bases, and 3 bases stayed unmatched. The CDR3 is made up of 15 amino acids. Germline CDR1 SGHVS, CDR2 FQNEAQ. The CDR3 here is CASSSGLAEYNEQFF. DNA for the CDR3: TGTGCCAGCAGCTCGGGACTAGCGGAATACAATGAGCAGTTCTTC.

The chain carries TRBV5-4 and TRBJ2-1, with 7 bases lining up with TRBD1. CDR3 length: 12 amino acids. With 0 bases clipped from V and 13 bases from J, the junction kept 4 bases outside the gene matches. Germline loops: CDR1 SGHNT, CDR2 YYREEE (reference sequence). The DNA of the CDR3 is TGTGCCAGCAGCTTGGCCGACAGGGTCCAGTTCTTC. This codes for CASSLADRVQFF.

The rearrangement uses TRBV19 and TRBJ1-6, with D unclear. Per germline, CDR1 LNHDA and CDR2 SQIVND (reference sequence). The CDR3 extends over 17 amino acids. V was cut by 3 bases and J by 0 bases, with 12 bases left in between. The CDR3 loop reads CASSIYSSSSYNSPLHF. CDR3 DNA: TGTGCCAGTAGTATCTACAGCTCAAGCTCCTATAATTCACCCCTCCACTTT.

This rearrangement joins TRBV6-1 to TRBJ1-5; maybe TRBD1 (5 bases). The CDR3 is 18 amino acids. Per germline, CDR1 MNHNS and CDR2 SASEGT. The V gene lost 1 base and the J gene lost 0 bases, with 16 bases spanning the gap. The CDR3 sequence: CASSEETAVLYSNQPQHF. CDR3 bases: TGTGCCAGCAGTGAAGAGACAGCGGTATTATATAGCAATCAGCCCCAGCATTTT.

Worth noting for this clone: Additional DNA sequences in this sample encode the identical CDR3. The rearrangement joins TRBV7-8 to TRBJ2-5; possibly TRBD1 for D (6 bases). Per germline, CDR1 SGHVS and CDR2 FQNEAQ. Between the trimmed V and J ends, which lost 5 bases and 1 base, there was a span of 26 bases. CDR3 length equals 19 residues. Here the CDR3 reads CASSPWARDTDSRQETQYF. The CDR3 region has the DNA TGTGCCAGCAGCCCCTGGGCCCGGGACACCGACAGTCGCCAAGAGACCCAGTACTTC.

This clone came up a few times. CDR3: CASSLALREKLFF. The DNA of the CDR3 is TGTGCCAGCAGCTTAGCGTTAAGGGAAAAACTGTTTTTT. The chain recombines TRBV5-6 with TRBJ1-4; unclear D gene. V was pared by 2 bases and J by 8 bases, with 10 bases between. This CDR3 region has 13 residues. The germline V gene has CDR1 SGHDT and CDR2 YYEEEE.

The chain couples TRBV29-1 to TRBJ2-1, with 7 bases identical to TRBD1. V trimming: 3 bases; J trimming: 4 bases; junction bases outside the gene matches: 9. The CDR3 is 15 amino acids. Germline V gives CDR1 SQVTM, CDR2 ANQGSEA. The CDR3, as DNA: TGCAGCGTTGACGACTGGGACAGCCAGTACAATGAGCAGTTCTTC. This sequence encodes CSVDDWDSQYNEQFF.

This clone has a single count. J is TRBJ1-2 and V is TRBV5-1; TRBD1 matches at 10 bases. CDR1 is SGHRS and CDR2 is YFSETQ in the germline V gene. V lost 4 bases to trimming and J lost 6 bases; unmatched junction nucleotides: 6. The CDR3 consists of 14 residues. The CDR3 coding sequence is TGCGCCAGCAGCCGCGATGGGACAGGGGATGGCTACACCTTC. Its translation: CASSRDGTGDGYTF. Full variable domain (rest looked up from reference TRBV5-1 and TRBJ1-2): KAGVTQTPRYLIKTRGQQVTLSCSPISGHRSVSWYQQTPGQGLQFLFEYFSETQRNKGNFPGRFSGRQFSNSRSEMNVSTLELGDSALYLCASSRDGTGDGYTFGSGTRLTVV.

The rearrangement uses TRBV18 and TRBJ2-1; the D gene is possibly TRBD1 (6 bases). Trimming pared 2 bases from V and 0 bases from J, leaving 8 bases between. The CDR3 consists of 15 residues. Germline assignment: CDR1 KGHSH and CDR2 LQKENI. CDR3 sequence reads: CASSPTGISYNEQFF. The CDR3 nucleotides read TGTGCCAGCTCACCAACAGGGATCTCCTACAATGAGCAGTTCTTC.

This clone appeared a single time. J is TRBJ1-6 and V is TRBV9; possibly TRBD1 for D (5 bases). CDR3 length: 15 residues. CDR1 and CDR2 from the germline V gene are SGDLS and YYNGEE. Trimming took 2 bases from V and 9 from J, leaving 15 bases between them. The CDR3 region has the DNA TGTGCCAGCAGCGTCCGGGACCAGGTGGGTTCACCCCTCCACTTT. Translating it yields CASSVRDQVGSPLHF.

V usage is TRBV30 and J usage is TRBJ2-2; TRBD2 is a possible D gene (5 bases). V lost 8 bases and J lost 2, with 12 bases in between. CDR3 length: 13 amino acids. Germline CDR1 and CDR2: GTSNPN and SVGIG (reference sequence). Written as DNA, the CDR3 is TGTGCCGGACTTGACAAAAACACCGGGGAGCTGTTTTTT. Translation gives CAGLDKNTGELFF.

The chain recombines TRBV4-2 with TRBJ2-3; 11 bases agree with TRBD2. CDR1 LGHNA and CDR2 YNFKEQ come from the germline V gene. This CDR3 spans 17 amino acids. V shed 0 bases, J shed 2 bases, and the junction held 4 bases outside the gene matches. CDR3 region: CASSQDPSGGYTDTQYF. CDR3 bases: TGTGCCAGCAGCCAAGATCCTAGCGGGGGGTACACAGATACGCAGTATTTT.

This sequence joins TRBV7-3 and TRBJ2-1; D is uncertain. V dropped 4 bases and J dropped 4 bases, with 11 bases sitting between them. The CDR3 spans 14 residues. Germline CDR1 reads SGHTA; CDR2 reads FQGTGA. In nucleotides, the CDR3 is TGTGCCAGCAGCTCCTCGGCGGAGTACAATGAGCAGTTCTTC. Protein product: CASSSSAEYNEQFF.

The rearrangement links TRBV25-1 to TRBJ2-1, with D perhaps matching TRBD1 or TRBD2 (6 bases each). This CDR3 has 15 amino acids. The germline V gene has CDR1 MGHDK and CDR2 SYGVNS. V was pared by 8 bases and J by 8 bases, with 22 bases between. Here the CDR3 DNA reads TGTGCCAGCGGAAGCGGGCCCCAGGGGAAGGATGAGCAGTTCTTC. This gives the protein CASGSGPQGKDEQFF.

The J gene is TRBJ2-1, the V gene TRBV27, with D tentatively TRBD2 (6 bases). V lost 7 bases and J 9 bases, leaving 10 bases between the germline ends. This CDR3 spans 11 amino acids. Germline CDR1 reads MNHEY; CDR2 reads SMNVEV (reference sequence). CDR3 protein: CASNTAGEQFF. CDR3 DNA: TGTGCCAGCAACACAGCGGGTGAGCAGTTCTTC.